This T cell receptor beta chain was sequenced for a study of radiotherapy plus CTLA-4 blockade in lung cancer. The overall study: Around 20% of enrolled patients responded objectively, and 31% had disease control.

Patients in the study, people with chemo-refractory metastatic non-small-cell lung cancer, received focal radiation plus ipilimumab CTLA-4 blockade. Study-wide results and limits: Blood saw expansion of tumor-derived TCR clones after radiotherapy plus ipilimumab.

Libraries were prepared by immunoSEQ multiplex PCR; TCRdb keeps only in-frame clonotypes and omits some of them. Of 62,000 or so clones listed, 79% are singletons. The germline V gene encodes CDR1 MGHRA and CDR2 YSYEKL. The CDR3 is 15 amino acids. With 4 bases clipped from V and 5 bases from J, the junction kept 3 bases outside the gene matches. Comment on this clone: Antigen unknown.

The TCR sequence derives from a human donor with non-small cell lung cancer who had a complete response to radiotherapy plus ipilimumab. The V call is TRBV4-1, the J call TRBJ2-5; 14 bases are shared with TRBD2. Sample: peripheral blood, taken from a patient treated with radiotherapy plus ipilimumab. CDR3 residues: CASSLGLAGVETQYF. CDR3 bases: TGCGCCAGCAGCCTGGGACTAGCGGGAGTTGAGACCCAGTACTTC.